This TCR beta chain was sequenced during a study of blood T cell repertoires in COVID-19. On the study more broadly: COVID-19 samples, acute and convalescent, were from the United States, Italy and Spain.

In the original processing: Quantification of nucleated cells was approximated via reference gene primer amplification. TCRdb's copy holds only in-frame clones and misses some; the assay was immunoSEQ multiplex PCR. Clone size and the V and J calls come from that table; the DNA yielded D and trimming. The sample consists of 150,000 to 200,000 clones, more than 70% of them appearing once. The table lists this clone with a count of one. This CDR3 has 14 amino acids. The V segment lost 5 bases and the J segment 5 bases; nucleotides outside the gene matches: 6. Per germline, CDR1 PRHDT and CDR2 FYEKMQ (reference sequence).

The chain carries TRBV13 and TRBJ2-5, with 9 bases identical to TRBD1. The sequence came from a human donor in a cohort sampled during active COVID-19. The sequencing sample was made of peripheral blood. For the CDR3, the DNA is TGTGCCAGCAGCGATAGGACAGGGGTGGAGACCCAGTACTTC. This encodes CASSDRTGVETQYF.